The 23 T cell receptor beta chains below come from one sample, sequenced in a study of cytotoxic CD8 clonotypes in ibrutinib-treated CLL. The assay was immunoSEQ multiplex PCR, and TCRdb's table has in-frame clones only and misses some. The sample yields 130,000 or so clones, roughly 77% seen once. The sample here was PBMCs, taken after 12 months of ibrutinib treatment. These receptors all come from a human donor with chronic lymphocytic leukemia.

V and J are TRBV2 and TRBJ2-7, with D uncertain. Germline V lookup: CDR1 SNHLY, CDR2 FYNNEI. The CDR3 consists of 13 residues. Trimming cost V 2 bases and J 6 bases, with 11 bases left between them. The CDR3: CASSESSESEQYF. DNA for the CDR3: TGTGCCAGCAGTGAAAGCTCCGAGAGCGAGCAGTACTTC.

This clone has a handful of counts. The chain has TRBV6-5 and TRBJ1-3; tentatively, D is TRBD1 (5 bases). Germline values: CDR1 MNHEY, CDR2 SVGAGI. The CDR3 has 14 amino acids. The V end was cut by 7 bases, the J end by 2 bases, with 12 bases between. The DNA for the CDR3 is TGTGCCAGCATGCTAGGGACGACTGGAAACACCATATATTTT. As protein: CASMLGTTGNTIYF.

J is TRBJ1-2 and V is TRBV27; no clear D gene. Deletions cut 7 bases from V and 1 base from J, with 16 bases between. This CDR3 comprises 15 residues. Germline values: CDR1 MNHEY, CDR2 SMNVEV (reference sequence). CDR3 amino acids: CASTPIGAFNYGYTF. The CDR3 region has the DNA TGTGCCAGCACCCCTATTGGAGCTTTTAACTATGGCTACACCTTC.

The chain is built from TRBV11-1 and TRBJ2-7, with D perhaps TRBD2 (5 bases). The CDR3 extends over 13 amino acids. Germline CDR1 and CDR2: SGHAT and FQDESV (reference sequence). V was shortened by 2 bases and J by 3 bases, with 8 bases between the two germline ends. The CDR3 DNA reads TGTGCCAGCAGCTTATTAGAGGGCTACGAGCAGTACTTC. This codes for CASSLLEGYEQYF.

CDR3 loop: CASSPQGSTDTQYF. Written as DNA, the CDR3 is TGTGCCAGCTCACCACAGGGGAGCACAGATACGCAGTATTTT. The J gene is TRBJ2-3, the V gene TRBV18; D perhaps matches TRBD1 (5 bases). This CDR3 spans 14 amino acids. V was shortened by 1 base and J by 0 bases, with 5 bases between the two germline ends. Germline V gene sequence: CDR1 KGHSH, CDR2 LQKENI.

The chain has TRBV5-6 and TRBJ1-4; TRBD1 aligns across 9 bases. The CDR3 length is 16 residues. After removal of 4 bases from V and 10 bases from J, the junction contained 14 bases not matched to a gene. Germline CDR1 is SGHDT and CDR2 is YYEEEE. The CDR3 reads CASSPIKQGAPGKLFF. DNA for the CDR3: TGTGCCAGCAGCCCCATTAAACAGGGGGCGCCGGGAAAACTGTTTTTT.

The CDR3 DNA sequence: TGTGCCAGAAGCCCGAGGGGGGCGCGGGGCTACACCTTC. It yields the protein CARSPRGARGYTF. The J gene is TRBJ1-2, the V gene TRBV5-3, with a weak D call TRBD1 (6 bases). TRBV5-3 is classed as an ORF, of uncertain function. The CDR3 contains 13 residues. Trimming took 4 bases from V and 8 from J, leaving 15 bases between them.

This chain connects TRBV30 to TRBJ2-5; 7 bases are shared with TRBD1. Germline values: CDR1 GTSNPN, CDR2 SVGIG (reference sequence). This CDR3 region has 13 residues. J lost 5 bases, V lost 7 bases, and 10 bases had no gene match. As DNA, the CDR3 is TGTGCCTACGATTCACAGGGGATCGAGACCCAGTACTTC. This translates into CAYDSQGIETQYF.

The genes are TRBV2 and TRBJ2-1; TRBD2 might be the D (7 bases). The CDR3 runs to 15 residues. CDR1 is SNHLY and CDR2 is FYNNEI in the germline V gene. Trimming took off 3 bases at V and 4 bases at J, with 13 bases between the two ends. As DNA, the CDR3 is TGTGCCAGCAGTGAGAGGGGGGGATATTACAATGAGCAGTTCTTC. Translation gives CASSERGGYYNEQFF.

A remark on this clone: This sample includes further DNA sequences coding for the same CDR3. The V call is TRBV27, the J call TRBJ1-1; D possibly corresponds to TRBD1 (5 bases). Trimming pared 0 bases from V and 5 bases from J, leaving 10 bases between. Germline V gives CDR1 MNHEY, CDR2 SMNVEV (reference sequence). The CDR3 is made up of 14 amino acids. The CDR3 DNA reads as TGTGCCAGCAGTTTATCAAGGGGAGGGACTGAAGCTTTCTTT. Protein sequence: CASSLSRGGTEAFF.

The gene calls are TRBV19 and TRBJ2-7; 11 bases map to TRBD1. The V gene end was trimmed by 8 bases and the J gene end by 4 bases; junction bases not matched to a gene: 7. CDR1 is LNHDA, CDR2 SQIVND, per germline (reference sequence). The CDR3 sequence is 14 residues long. CDR3 in DNA: TGTGCCAGTGAACCGGGGACAGGGGGTTACGAGCAGTACTTC. Translated: CASEPGTGGYEQYF.

V usage is TRBV27 and J usage is TRBJ2-3; possibly TRBD2 for D (5 bases). Germline assignment: CDR1 MNHEY and CDR2 SMNVEV (reference sequence). The CDR3 runs 14 residues. V dropped 6 bases and J dropped 4 bases, with 14 bases sitting between them. The CDR3 region is CASSFTGSSDTQYF. The CDR3 coding sequence is TGTGCCAGCAGCTTTACGGGATCTTCAGATACGCAGTATTTT.

This clone came up once. The chain is built from TRBV9 and TRBJ2-3; tentative D call: TRBD2 (6 bases). The germline V and J ends were trimmed by 7 bases and 0 bases, with 12 bases remaining between them. This CDR3 contains 14 residues. Germline V gene sequence: CDR1 SGDLS, CDR2 YYNGEE. CDR3: CASGGQPSTDTQYF. The DNA for the CDR3 is TGTGCCAGCGGAGGGCAGCCTAGCACAGATACGCAGTATTTT. Full variable domain (rest looked up from reference TRBV9 and TRBJ2-3): DSGVTQTPKHLITATGQRVTLRCSPRSGDLSVYWYQQSLDQGLQFLIQYYNGEERAKGNILERFSAQQFPDLHSELNLSSLELGDSALYFCASGGQPSTDTQYFGPGTRLTVL.

The CDR3: CAISPSGDNEQFF. CDR3 nucleotides: TGTGCCATCAGCCCTAGCGGAGACAATGAGCAGTTCTTC. The chain employs TRBV10-3 and TRBJ2-1; 7 bases align to TRBD2. The V gene end was trimmed by 6 bases and the J gene end by 5 bases; junction bases not matched to a gene: 4. Per the germline V gene, CDR1 is ENHRY and CDR2 is SYGVKD. The CDR3 covers 13 residues.

This clone occurred a few times. The gene calls are TRBV7-8 and TRBJ2-1; possibly TRBD1 or TRBD2 for D (5 bases each). The CDR3 runs 13 residues. Germline CDR1 SGHVS, CDR2 FQNEAQ. Trimming cost V 7 bases and J 7 bases, with 14 bases left between them. CDR3 in DNA: TGTGCCAGCATCGGGGCGGGTTGGAATGAGCAGTTCTTC. Residues: CASIGAGWNEQFF. The full variable domain, its missing parts supplied by reference TRBV7-8 and TRBJ2-1, is GAGVSQSPRYKVAKRGQDVALRCDPISGHVSLFWYQQALGQGPEFLTYFQNEAQLDKSGLPSDRFFAERPEGSVSTLKIQRTQQEDSAVYLCASIGAGWNEQFFGPGTRLTVL.

This clone was seen a few times. CDR3 amino acids: CASSMSAGVTEAFF. CDR3 nucleotides: TGCGCCAGCAGCATGAGCGCTGGGGTCACTGAAGCTTTCTTT. The chain uses TRBV5-1 and TRBJ1-1; D is ambiguous. The V gene lost 4 bases and the J gene lost 4 bases, with 14 bases spanning the gap. This CDR3 region has 14 residues. Germline CDR1 SGHRS, CDR2 YFSETQ. The variable domain in full, with the rest retrieved from reference TRBV5-1 and TRBJ1-1, is KAGVTQTPRYLIKTRGQQVTLSCSPISGHRSVSWYQQTPGQGLQFLFEYFSETQRNKGNFPGRFSGRQFSNSRSEMNVSTLELGDSALYLCASSMSAGVTEAFFGQGTRLTVV.

The V gene is TRBV11-2, the J gene TRBJ2-5; 7 nucleotides agree with TRBD2. Germline V CDR1 and CDR2: SGHAT, FQNNGV. The CDR3 is made up of 17 amino acids. J was trimmed by 5 bases and V by 5 bases; bases with no gene match: 17. In DNA, the CDR3 is TGTGCCAGCAGCCCCCTGATTCAAGCGGGATCTAAGGAGACCCAGTACTTC. It codes for CASSPLIQAGSKETQYF.

In the case of this clone: This same CDR3 is encoded by further DNA sequences in the sample. This sequence joins TRBV7-9 and TRBJ1-2; D is perhaps TRBD1 (5 bases). Per germline, CDR1 SEHNR and CDR2 FQNEAQ (reference sequence). CDR3 length: 12 residues. V lost 6 bases and J lost 8, with 13 bases in between. Here the CDR3 DNA reads TGTGCCAGCAGTCCTCAGGGCTACGGCTACACCTTC. Translated: CASSPQGYGYTF.

The chain carries TRBV20-1 and TRBJ1-2; D ambiguous. CDR1 and CDR2 (germline): DFQATT, SNEGSKA (reference sequence). This CDR3 has 10 residues. Trimming cost V 5 bases and J 4 bases, with 5 bases left between them. CDR3 sequence: CSAATYGYTF. The CDR3 DNA follows: TGCAGTGCTGCCACCTATGGCTACACCTTC.

Notes on this clone: Other DNA sequences in this specimen translate into the identical CDR3. The CDR3 coding sequence is TGTGCCAGCAGTGAAGAGGGATTGGGCGGCTACACCTTC. Residues: CASSEEGLGGYTF. V gene TRBV6-1 combines with J gene TRBJ1-2, with D unclear. V lost 1 base to trimming and J lost 8 bases, with 11 bases between them. Germline V gene lookup returns CDR1 MNHNS and CDR2 SASEGT. The CDR3 sequence is 13 residues long.

This chain joins TRBV5-1 and TRBJ1-3; D call uncertain. The CDR3 runs 14 residues. The V gene lost 2 bases and the J gene lost 3 bases, with 9 bases spanning the gap. Germline CDR1 SGHRS, CDR2 YFSETQ. CDR3 bases: TGCGCCAGCAGCTTCTTGGGATTTGGAAACACCATATATTTT. Residues: CASSFLGFGNTIYF.

This clone was observed once. The chain links TRBV18 to TRBJ2-5, with D uncertain. The V and J ends lost 5 bases and 2 bases respectively, with 6 bases between them. Germline assignment: CDR1 KGHSH and CDR2 LQKENI. This CDR3 is 12 amino acids long. For the CDR3, the DNA is TGTGCCAGCTCAAGTTCACAAGAGACCCAGTACTTC. This sequence encodes CASSSSQETQYF.

This chain connects TRBV2 to TRBJ2-2; unclear D gene. Germline CDR1 is SNHLY and CDR2 is FYNNEI. V gave up 6 bases and J gave up 5 bases, with 4 bases separating them. There are 11 residues in the CDR3. The CDR3, as DNA: TGTGCCAGCAGCCTAACCGGGGAGCTGTTTTTT. This translates into CASSLTGELFF.